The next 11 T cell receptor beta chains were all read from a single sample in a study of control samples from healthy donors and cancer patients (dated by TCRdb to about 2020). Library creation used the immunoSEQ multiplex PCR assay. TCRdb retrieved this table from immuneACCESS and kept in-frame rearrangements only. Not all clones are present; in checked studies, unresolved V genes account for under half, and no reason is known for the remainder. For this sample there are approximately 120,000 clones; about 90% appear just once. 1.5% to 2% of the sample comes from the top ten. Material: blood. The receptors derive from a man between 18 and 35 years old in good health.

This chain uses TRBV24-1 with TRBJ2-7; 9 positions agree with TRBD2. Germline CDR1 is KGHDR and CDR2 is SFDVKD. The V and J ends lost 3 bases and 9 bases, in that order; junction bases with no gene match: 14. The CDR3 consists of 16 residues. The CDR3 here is CATSDPGLASPLVQYF. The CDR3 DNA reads TGTGCCACCAGTGATCCCGGACTAGCGTCCCCCTTGGTGCAGTACTTC.

In DNA form, the CDR3 reads TGTGCCACCAGTGTCCGGACGAGCACAGATACGCAGTATTTT. This sequence encodes CATSVRTSTDTQYF. The V and J genes are TRBV24-1 and TRBJ2-3; D not resolved. This CDR3 contains 14 residues. Per germline, CDR1 KGHDR and CDR2 SFDVKD. Trimming cost V 5 bases and J 0 bases, with 8 bases left between them.

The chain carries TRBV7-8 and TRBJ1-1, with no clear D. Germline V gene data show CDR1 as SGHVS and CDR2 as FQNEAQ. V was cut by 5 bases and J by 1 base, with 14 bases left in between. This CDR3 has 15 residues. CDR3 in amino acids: CASSPDGSANTEAFF. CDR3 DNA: TGTGCCAGCAGCCCCGATGGGTCTGCGAACACTGAAGCTTTCTTT.

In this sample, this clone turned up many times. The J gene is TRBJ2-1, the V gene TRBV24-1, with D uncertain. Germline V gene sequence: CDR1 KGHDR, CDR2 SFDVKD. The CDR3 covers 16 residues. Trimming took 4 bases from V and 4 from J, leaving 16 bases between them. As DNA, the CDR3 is TGTGCCACCAGTGACCCTTCCGCGATGGGATACAATGAGCAGTTCTTC. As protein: CATSDPSAMGYNEQFF.

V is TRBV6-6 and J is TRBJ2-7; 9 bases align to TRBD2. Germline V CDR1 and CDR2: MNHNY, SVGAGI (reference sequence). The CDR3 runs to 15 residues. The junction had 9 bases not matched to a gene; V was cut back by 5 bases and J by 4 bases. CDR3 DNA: TGTGCCAGCAGTCGTCCAGCGGGAGGTCTTTACGAGCAGTACTTC. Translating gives CASSRPAGGLYEQYF.

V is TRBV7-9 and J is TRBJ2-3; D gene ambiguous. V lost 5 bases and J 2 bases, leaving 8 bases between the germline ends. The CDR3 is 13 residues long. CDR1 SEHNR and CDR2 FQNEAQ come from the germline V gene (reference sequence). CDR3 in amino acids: CASSDGYTDTQYF. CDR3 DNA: TGTGCCAGCAGCGATGGATACACAGATACGCAGTATTTT.

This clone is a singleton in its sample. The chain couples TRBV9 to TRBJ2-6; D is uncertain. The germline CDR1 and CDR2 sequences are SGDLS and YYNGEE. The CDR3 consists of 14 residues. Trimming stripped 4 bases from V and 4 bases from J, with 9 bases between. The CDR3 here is CASSTVLGANVLTF. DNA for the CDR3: TGTGCCAGCAGCACGGTCCTCGGGGCCAACGTCCTGACTTTC.

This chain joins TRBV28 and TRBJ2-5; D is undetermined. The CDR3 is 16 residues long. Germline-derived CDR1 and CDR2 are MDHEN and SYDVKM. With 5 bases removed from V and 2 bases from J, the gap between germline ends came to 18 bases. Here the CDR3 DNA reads TGTGCCAGCAGTCCCCTCGGAGCGCATACACAAGAGACCCAGTACTTC. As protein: CASSPLGAHTQETQYF.

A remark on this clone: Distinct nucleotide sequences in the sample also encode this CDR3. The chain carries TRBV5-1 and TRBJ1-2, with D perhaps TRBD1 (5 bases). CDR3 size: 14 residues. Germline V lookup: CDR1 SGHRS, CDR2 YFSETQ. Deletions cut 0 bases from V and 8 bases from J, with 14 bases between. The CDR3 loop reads CASSLEVQGVGYTF. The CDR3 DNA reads TGCGCCAGCAGCTTGGAGGTCCAGGGCGTGGGCTACACCTTC.

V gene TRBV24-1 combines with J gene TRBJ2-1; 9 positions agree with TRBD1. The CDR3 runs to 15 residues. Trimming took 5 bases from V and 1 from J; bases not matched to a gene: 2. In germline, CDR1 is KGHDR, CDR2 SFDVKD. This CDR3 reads CATSAGTGSYNEQFF. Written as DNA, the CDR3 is TGTGCCACCAGTGCCGGGACAGGGTCCTACAATGAGCAGTTCTTC.

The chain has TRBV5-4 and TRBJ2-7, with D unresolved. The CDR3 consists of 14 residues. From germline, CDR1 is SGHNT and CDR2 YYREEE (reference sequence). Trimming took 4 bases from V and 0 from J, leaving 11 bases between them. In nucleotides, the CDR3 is TGTGCCAGCAGCGTTTCCAGGAGCTCCTACGAGCAGTACTTC. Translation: CASSVSRSSYEQYF.